The 19 T cell receptor beta chains given below trace back to one sample, sequenced in a study of cytomegalovirus exposure and HLA in healthy donors. PCR amplification relied on 60 Vbeta primers (plus 13 Jbeta primers). TCRdb's table, derived via immunoSEQ multiplex PCR, lists solely in-frame clones and lacks some. The sample yields 100,000 to 150,000 clones, of which the top ten take up more than 3%. Sequenced sample: PBMCs. These receptor sequences come from a young man in good health and CMV-seronegative.

V gene TRBV28 combines with J gene TRBJ2-5, with unresolved D. Germline values: CDR1 MDHEN, CDR2 SYDVKM. V lost 3 bases, J lost 5 bases, and 4 bases lay in between. The CDR3 is 11 residues long. The CDR3 here is CASSFEETQYF. CDR3 nucleotides: TGTGCCAGCAGTTTTGAGGAGACCCAGTACTTC.

V gene TRBV9 combines with J gene TRBJ2-6, with D possibly matching TRBD1 (5 bases). Trimming removed 0 bases from V and 2 bases from J, with 6 bases in between. The CDR3 runs 15 residues. CDR1 and CDR2 (germline): SGDLS, YYNGEE. The CDR3 region has the DNA TGTGCCAGCAGCGTAGCCAGGGCTGGGGCCAACGTCCTGACTTTC. Translated, it gives CASSVARAGANVLTF.

V and J are TRBV6-6 and TRBJ2-7; 7 bases match TRBD2. CDR3 length: 15 residues. The V and J ends lost 2 bases and 2 bases, in that order; junction bases with no gene match: 6. The V gene's germline CDR1 is MNHNY and CDR2 SVGAGI (reference sequence). The CDR3 spells CASSYAVSGAYEQYF. The CDR3 coding sequence is TGTGCCAGCAGTTACGCGGTCAGCGGGGCCTACGAGCAGTACTTC.

The chain couples TRBV2 to TRBJ1-5; D is undetermined. V shed 8 bases and J shed 4 bases, with 9 bases lying between them. The CDR3 runs to 12 residues. Germline loops: CDR1 SNHLY, CDR2 FYNNEI. The CDR3 spells CASWSPNQPQHF. In DNA, the CDR3 is TGTGCCAGCTGGAGCCCAAATCAGCCCCAGCATTTT.

For the CDR3, the DNA is TGTGCCAGCACCCCTTTCGGGACAGGGAATTCACCCCTCCACTTT. The encoded protein is CASTPFGTGNSPLHF. The chain uses TRBV2 and TRBJ1-6, with 9 bases lining up with TRBD1. The CDR3 runs 15 residues. J was trimmed by 7 bases and V by 7 bases; bases with no gene match: 8. The germline V gene encodes CDR1 SNHLY and CDR2 FYNNEI.

DNA for the CDR3: TGTGCCAGCAGCCTGGAGACAGGGGTGACACCCCTCCACTTT. Its protein product is CASSLETGVTPLHF. The chain is built from TRBV7-2 and TRBJ1-6; 8 nucleotides match TRBD1. Looked up from germline, CDR1 is SGHTA and CDR2 is FQGNSA. V lost 5 bases, J lost 11 bases, and 8 bases stayed unmatched. The CDR3 is 14 amino acids. The variable domain in full, with the rest retrieved from reference TRBV7-2 and TRBJ1-6, is GAGVSQSPSNKVTEKGKDVELRCDPISGHTALYWYRQSLGQGLEFLIYFQGNSAPDKSGLPSDRFSAERTGGSVSTLTIQRTQQEDSAVYLCASSLETGVTPLHFGNGTRLTVT.

The chain couples TRBV6-5 to TRBJ2-3; the match to TRBD1 covers 9 bases. V lost 6 bases to trimming and J lost 3 bases; unmatched junction nucleotides: 4. This CDR3 is built from 14 residues. Germline V CDR1 and CDR2: MNHEY, SVGAGI. DNA for the CDR3: TGTGCCAGCAGACAGGGGGCGTTGACAGATACGCAGTATTTT. This codes for CASRQGALTDTQYF.

In DNA, the CDR3 is TGTGCCAGCAGTTATGAGGCAGCGGCGAACACCGGGGAGCTGTTTTTT. Translation: CASSYEAAANTGELFF. The chain recombines TRBV6-5 with TRBJ2-2, with TRBD2 as a possible D gene (5 bases). Trimming took off 3 bases at V and 0 bases at J, with 11 bases between the two ends. CDR1 is MNHEY and CDR2 is SVGAGI in the germline V gene. There are 16 residues in the CDR3.

The chain carries TRBV7-8 and TRBJ2-2, with D tentatively TRBD1 (7 bases). Germline V gene sequence: CDR1 SGHVS, CDR2 FQNEAQ. V was pared by 4 bases and J by 6 bases, with 15 bases between. CDR3 length: 15 residues. This CDR3 reads CASSYGGGAAGELFF. As DNA, the CDR3 is TGTGCCAGCAGCTACGGAGGGGGCGCAGCCGGGGAGCTGTTTTTT. Full variable domain (rest looked up from reference TRBV7-8 and TRBJ2-2): GAGVSQSPRYKVAKRGQDVALRCDPISGHVSLFWYQQALGQGPEFLTYFQNEAQLDKSGLPSDRFFAERPEGSVSTLKIQRTQQEDSAVYLCASSYGGGAAGELFFGEGSRLTVL.

On this clone: A junction end diverges from the germline sequence, so it may reflect a read error. The rearrangement joins TRBV7-7 to TRBJ2-5; 9 bases match TRBD1. Germline lookup yields CDR1 SSHAT and CDR2 FNYEAQ (reference sequence). This CDR3 is 13 amino acids long. CDR3 region: CASSRDRAETQYF. The CDR3 DNA reads as TGTGCTAGCAGCCGGGACAGGGCCGAGACCCAGTACTTC. Full variable domain (missing parts from reference TRBV7-7 and TRBJ2-5): GAGVSQSPRYKVTKRGQDVTLRCDPISSHATLYWYQQALGQGPEFLTYFNYEAQPDKSGLPSDRFSAERPEGSISTLTIQRTEQRDSAMYRCASSRDRAETQYFGPGTRLLVL.

CDR3 sequence: CASSVDGQGGEKLFF. CDR3 nucleotide sequence: TGTGCCAGCAGCGTAGATGGTCAGGGGGGTGAAAAACTGTTTTTT. The rearrangement uses TRBV9 and TRBJ1-4; TRBD1 matches at 7 bases. The junction had 6 bases not matched to a gene; V was cut back by 0 bases and J by 7 bases. The CDR3 runs 15 residues. The germline V gene encodes CDR1 SGDLS and CDR2 YYNGEE.

The chain employs TRBV7-8 and TRBJ2-7, with 15 bases that match TRBD2. CDR3 length equals 18 residues. Trimming at V came to 5 bases and at J to 6 bases, leaving 14 bases not matched to a gene. Germline CDR1 SGHVS, CDR2 FQNEAQ. As DNA, the CDR3 is TGTGCCAGCAGCCCTCCCGGGACTAGCGGGGGGCTCCGTCTCGAGCAGTACTTC. Translated, it gives CASSPPGTSGGLRLEQYF.

The chain employs TRBV29-1 and TRBJ1-1; no clear D gene. CDR3 length: 11 residues. CDR1 SQVTM and CDR2 ANQGSEA come from the germline V gene. Trimming removed 2 bases at V and 7 bases at J, with 8 bases between. The CDR3 nucleotides read TGCAGCGTTGAAAGAGGAGGTGAAGCTTTCTTT. As protein: CSVERGGEAFF.

The chain recombines TRBV19 with TRBJ2-5, with D perhaps matching TRBD2 (6 bases). V was cut by 5 bases and J by 0 bases, with 19 bases left in between. The germline CDR1 and CDR2 sequences are LNHDA and SQIVND (reference sequence). The CDR3 is 17 residues long. The CDR3 DNA reads as TGTGCCAGTAGTGCACTCTGGGGAGCGGGTTACCAAGAGACCCAGTACTTC. Its translation is CASSALWGAGYQETQYF.

This sequence joins TRBV18 and TRBJ1-2, with D unresolved. The CDR3 covers 14 residues. Per the germline V gene, CDR1 is KGHSH and CDR2 is LQKENI. V shed 3 bases and J shed 6 bases, with 14 bases lying between them. This CDR3 reads CASSPLARMDGYTF. CDR3 coding DNA: TGTGCCAGCTCACCCCTCGCCAGGATGGATGGCTACACCTTC.

The chain carries TRBV2 and TRBJ1-3, with D perhaps TRBD1 (5 bases). Per the germline V gene, CDR1 is SNHLY and CDR2 is FYNNEI. The CDR3 runs to 14 residues. V lost 3 bases and J lost 5, with 11 bases in between. The CDR3 loop is CASSEGRARNTIYF. The CDR3 DNA is TGTGCCAGCAGTGAGGGCAGGGCTCGAAACACCATATATTTT.

V is TRBV5-6 and J is TRBJ2-5; 11 bases are a match to TRBD2. From germline, CDR1 is SGHDT and CDR2 YYEEEE. The junction had 9 bases not matched to a gene; V was cut back by 3 bases and J by 2 bases. The CDR3 loop spans 17 amino acids. The CDR3 sequence: CASSSIFSGRVQETQYF. CDR3 DNA sequence: TGTGCCAGCAGCTCCATCTTTAGCGGGAGGGTACAAGAGACCCAGTACTTC.

The J gene is TRBJ1-1, the V gene TRBV10-2; possibly TRBD1 for D (5 bases). The CDR3 totals 12 residues. Germline lookup yields CDR1 WSHSY and CDR2 SAAADI. Trimming cost V 6 bases and J 2 bases, with 7 bases left between them. The CDR3 DNA sequence: TGCGCCAGCAGCGACAGTAACACTGAAGCTTTCTTT. Translation: CASSDSNTEAFF.

V and J are TRBV28 and TRBJ1-3; 8 positions match TRBD1. Germline CDR1 and CDR2: MDHEN and SYDVKM. The V gene end was trimmed by 3 bases and the J gene end by 4 bases; junction bases not matched to a gene: 8. The length of the CDR3 is 16 residues. The CDR3 sequence is CASSFFAGGAGNTIYF. The CDR3, as DNA: TGTGCCAGCAGTTTCTTTGCAGGGGGCGCGGGAAACACCATATATTTT. The whole variable domain, remainder taken from reference TRBV28 and TRBJ1-3, is DVKVTQSSRYLVKRTGEKVFLECVQDMDHENMFWYRQDPGLGLRLIYFSYDVKMKEKGDIPEGYSVSREKKERFSLILESASTNQTSMYLCASSFFAGGAGNTIYFGEGSWLTVV.